These 22 T cell receptor beta chains came from one sample sequenced in a study of blood T cells in healthy people across ages. The second PCR ran about 6 to 12 cycles with a sample-barcoded 5' primer and J-beta primers. One entry per CDR3 protein, called by TCRdb with MiXCR from the 5' RACE reads. The sample comprises 600,000 or so distinct CDR3 sequences, approximately 30% of which are singletons, and around 16% rests with the top ten. Sequenced input: blood. These receptors were obtained from an elderly woman in good health.

The chain combines TRBV7-2 with TRBJ1-4, with a possible D match to TRBD1 (6 bases). Trimming removed 5 bases at V and 0 bases at J, with 10 bases between. Germline loops: CDR1 SGHTA, CDR2 FQGNSA. This CDR3 is 15 amino acids long. This chain's CDR3 is CASSLQGPTNEKLFF. The CDR3 DNA follows: TGTGCCAGCAGCCTACAGGGACCAACTAATGAAAAACTGTTTTTT.

The V call is TRBV19, the J call TRBJ2-7; TRBD1 agrees at 8 bases. CDR1 and CDR2 (germline): LNHDA, SQIVND (reference sequence). V shed 5 bases and J 6 bases; nucleotides not matched to a gene: 9. The CDR3 sequence is 14 residues long. In DNA form, the CDR3 reads TGTGCCAGTAGTTGGAGGGACAGGACACGCGAGCAGTACTTC. It codes for CASSWRDRTREQYF.

A word on this clonotype: A clone one base away is much larger, so this may be a read error. The CDR3: CASSLGQAGGRYEQYF. In DNA form, the CDR3 reads TGTGCCAGCAGCTTAGGTCAAGCGGGGGGCCGCTACGAGCAGTACTTC. The gene calls are TRBV7-6 and TRBJ2-4, with 9 bases matching TRBD2. The DNA end is a closer match to TRBJ2-7, so the J assignment may be wrong. Germline CDR1 reads SGHVS; CDR2 reads FNYEAQ. CDR3 size: 16 residues.

The chain employs TRBV7-9 and TRBJ2-6; D might be TRBD1 (5 bases). Germline V gene lookup returns CDR1 SEHNR and CDR2 FQNEAQ (reference sequence). The CDR3 loop spans 14 amino acids. V was trimmed by 5 bases and J by 2 bases, leaving 7 bases between them. The CDR3 coding sequence is TGTGCCAGCAGCACAGGAGCTGGGGCCAACGTCCTGACTTTC. As protein: CASSTGAGANVLTF.

This clonotype was seen more than once but under ten times. The J gene is TRBJ2-7, the V gene TRBV11-2; D is possibly TRBD1 or TRBD2 (5 bases each). Germline-derived CDR1 and CDR2 are SGHAT and FQNNGV. The CDR3 spans 15 residues. Between the trimmed V and J ends, which lost 7 bases and 7 bases, there was a span of 23 bases. CDR3 in amino acids: CASNRGASSYNEQYF. For the CDR3, the DNA is TGTGCCAGCAACAGAGGGGCGAGTTCCTACAATGAGCAGTACTTC.

This clonotype appeared many times. This chain uses TRBV20-1 with TRBJ1-6; possibly TRBD1 for D (5 bases). V was pared by 0 bases and J by 9 bases, with 18 bases between. Germline V gives CDR1 DFQATT, CDR2 SNEGSKA (reference sequence). This CDR3 has 16 amino acids. CDR3 protein: CSAREGSRFGGSPLHF. The CDR3 coding sequence is TGCAGTGCTAGAGAAGGTTCCAGGTTCGGGGGTTCACCCCTCCACTTT.

As to this clonotype: A much larger clone lies one base from this, so it may be a read error. V gene TRBV7-2 combines with J gene TRBJ2-7; no definite D call. The germline gives CDR1 SGHTA, CDR2 FQGNSA. The CDR3 consists of 12 residues. V was shortened by 2 bases and J by 7 bases, with 9 bases between the two germline ends. CDR3 protein: CASSLKGLEQYF. The CDR3 nucleotides read TGTGCCAGCAGCTTAAAAGGGTTAGAGCAGTACTTC.

The table lists this clonotype with a few counts. V and J are TRBV7-3 and TRBJ1-1, with a weak D call TRBD1 (5 bases). CDR1 and CDR2 (germline): SGHTA, FQGTGA. Trimming took 2 bases from V and 6 from J, leaving 10 bases between them. This CDR3 region has 13 residues. CDR3 bases: TGTGCCAGCAGCTTACTGCAGGGAGCTGAAGCTTTCTTT. Protein sequence: CASSLLQGAEAFF.

This clonotype showed up many times. J is TRBJ1-2 and V is TRBV7-2; no firm D call. The CDR3 is 15 amino acids. V was trimmed by 2 bases and J by 8 bases, leaving 18 bases between them. The germline gives CDR1 SGHTA, CDR2 FQGNSA. The CDR3 sequence: CASSLRPGPLHGYTF. In DNA form, the CDR3 reads TGTGCCAGCAGCTTACGACCCGGGCCCTTGCACGGCTACACCTTC. The variable domain in full, completed from reference TRBV7-2 and TRBJ1-2, reads GAGVSQSPSNKVTEKGKDVELRCDPISGHTALYWYRQSLGQGLEFLIYFQGNSAPDKSGLPSDRFSAERTGGSVSTLTIQRTQQEDSAVYLCASSLRPGPLHGYTFGSGTRLTVV.

This clonotype has ten or more counts. J is TRBJ2-7 and V is TRBV20-1; 12 nucleotides align to TRBD1. The CDR3 sequence is 15 residues long. Trimming at V came to 0 bases and at J to 2 bases, leaving 2 bases not matched to a gene. Germline loops: CDR1 DFQATT, CDR2 SNEGSKA (reference sequence). The CDR3 coding sequence is TGCAGTGCTAGAGATGGGGACAGGGGGCCCTACGAGCAGTACTTC. This encodes CSARDGDRGPYEQYF.

This clonotype was seen a handful of times. The chain uses TRBV13 and TRBJ1-1; no reliable D call. The CDR3 spans 13 residues. Between the trimmed V and J ends, which lost 1 base and 4 bases, there was a span of 7 bases. Germline V gene lookup returns CDR1 PRHDT and CDR2 FYEKMQ (reference sequence). In nucleotides, the CDR3 is TGTGCCAGCAGCTTAGAGCCAGGCACTGAAGCTTTCTTT. Protein: CASSLEPGTEAFF.

V usage is TRBV7-2 and J usage is TRBJ2-1, with 14 bases fitting TRBD2. The junction had 6 bases not matched to a gene; V was cut back by 3 bases and J by 5 bases. The CDR3 length is 17 residues. Germline CDR1 reads SGHTA; CDR2 reads FQGNSA. CDR3 in DNA: TGTGCCAGCAGCTTCGGGACTAGCGGGAGTGTCGACAATGAGCAGTTCTTC. This encodes CASSFGTSGSVDNEQFF.

At least ten counts were recorded for this clonotype. A read error may explain this, as a much larger clone is one base away. J is TRBJ2-1 and V is TRBV5-1; unclear D gene. The CDR3 extends over 11 amino acids. Germline V gives CDR1 SGHRS, CDR2 YFSETQ. Deletions cut 4 bases from V and 8 bases from J, with 7 bases between. The CDR3 region is CASSLSDEQFF. In DNA, the CDR3 is TGCGCCAGCAGCCTTAGTGATGAGCAGTTCTTC.

This clonotype has at least ten counts. The chain recombines TRBV5-5 with TRBJ2-7; tentative D call: TRBD1 (5 bases). V was cut by 3 bases and J by 7 bases, with 17 bases left in between. The CDR3 totals 14 residues. CDR1 is SGHKS, CDR2 YYEKEE, per germline (reference sequence). CDR3 region: CASSYRQQAGEQYF. CDR3 bases: TGTGCCAGCAGCTACCGACAGCAGGCTGGGGAGCAGTACTTC.

Concerning this clonotype itself: A single base separates this from a much larger clone, so it may be a read error. The chain has TRBV5-1 and TRBJ2-5; no reliable D call. Trimming stripped 2 bases from V and 11 bases from J, with 16 bases between. The CDR3 spans 13 residues. CDR1 and CDR2 (germline): SGHRS, YFSETQ. CDR3 amino acids: CASSFGQHNEQYF. As DNA, the CDR3 is TGCGCCAGCAGCTTCGGCCAACACAATGAGCAGTACTTC.

This clonotype appeared many times. The rearrangement joins TRBV11-2 to TRBJ1-1; no clear D gene. The ends were cut back, 5 bases at V and 5 bases at J, with 12 bases in the middle. Germline CDR1 SGHAT, CDR2 FQNNGV. The CDR3 totals 13 residues. CDR3 DNA sequence: TGTGCCAGCAGCCTCCCTATGGGGACTGAAGCTTTCTTT. This translates into CASSLPMGTEAFF.

With regard to this clonotype: This may stem from a read error, because a much larger clone lies one nucleotide away. The chain links TRBV4-1 to TRBJ2-7; TRBD1 aligns across 8 bases. The CDR3 covers 15 residues. The ends lost 3 bases at V and 7 bases at J; junction bases unmatched: 11. Germline CDR1 MGHRA, CDR2 YSYEKL. The CDR3: CASSQLRTGINEQYF. CDR3 in DNA: TGCGCCAGCAGCCAGCTGCGGACAGGGATCAATGAGCAGTACTTC.

This clonotype turned up a few times. It may be a read error: a sequence one base away is much more abundant. The chain employs TRBV29-1 and TRBJ2-1; weak D call: TRBD1 (7 bases). In germline, CDR1 is SQVTM, CDR2 ANQGSEA. This CDR3 is built from 12 residues. With 7 bases removed from V and 8 bases from J, the gap between germline ends came to 15 bases. The CDR3 bases are TGCAGCGGCGGGGACAGAGGGGATGAGCAGTTCTTC. It encodes CSGGDRGDEQFF.

This clonotype was counted at least ten times. The chain recombines TRBV12-3 or TRBV12-4 with TRBJ2-3; 8 nucleotides match TRBD2. Trimming at V came to 4 bases and at J to 4 bases, leaving 10 bases not matched to a gene. CDR3 length equals 16 residues. In nucleotides, the CDR3 is TGTGCCAGCAGTTCCTCTAGGACTAGCCCCGCAGATACGCAGTATTTT. It specifies CASSSSRTSPADTQYF.

This chain connects TRBV11-3 to TRBJ2-1; 11 nucleotides line up with TRBD2. The CDR3 extends over 17 amino acids. With V trimmed by 4 bases and J by 7 bases, 12 bases remained unmatched. Looked up from germline, CDR1 is SGHNT and CDR2 is YENEEA. The CDR3 bases are TGTGCCAGCAGCTCGAGTAGCGGGGGGGGTCTAGGAAATGAGCAGTTCTTC. The encoded protein is CASSSSSGGGLGNEQFF.

A few counts support this clonotype. This sequence may be a read error, since a much larger clone differs from it by one base. The rearrangement links TRBV5-1 to TRBJ2-3; D may be TRBD1 (6 bases). Germline loops: CDR1 SGHRS, CDR2 YFSETQ. The CDR3 sequence is 14 residues long. V was clipped by 0 bases and J by 5 bases, with 10 bases between them. The CDR3 sequence is CASSLAGGGDTQYF. The CDR3 DNA follows: TGCGCCAGCAGCTTGGCTGGGGGCGGAGATACGCAGTATTTT.

In its sample, this clonotype was seen many times. The rearrangement joins TRBV5-1 to TRBJ1-2; D uncertain. Germline V CDR1 and CDR2: SGHRS, YFSETQ. This CDR3 has 9 residues. Trimming stripped 5 bases from V and 8 bases from J, with 4 bases between. For the CDR3, the DNA is TGCGCCAGCAGGAGAGGCTACACCTTC. Translating gives CASRRGYTF.